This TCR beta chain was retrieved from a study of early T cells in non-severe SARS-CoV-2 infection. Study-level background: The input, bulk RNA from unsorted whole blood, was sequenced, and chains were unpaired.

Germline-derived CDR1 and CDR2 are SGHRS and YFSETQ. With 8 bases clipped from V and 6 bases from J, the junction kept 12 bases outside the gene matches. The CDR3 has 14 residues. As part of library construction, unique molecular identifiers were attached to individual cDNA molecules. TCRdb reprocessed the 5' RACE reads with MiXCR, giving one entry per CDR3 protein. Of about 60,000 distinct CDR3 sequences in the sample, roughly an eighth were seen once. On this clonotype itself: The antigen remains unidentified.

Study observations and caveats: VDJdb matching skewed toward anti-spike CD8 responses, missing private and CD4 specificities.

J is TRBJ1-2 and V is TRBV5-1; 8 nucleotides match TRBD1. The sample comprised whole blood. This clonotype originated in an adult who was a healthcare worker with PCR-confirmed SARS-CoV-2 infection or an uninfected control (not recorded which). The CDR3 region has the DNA TGCGCCAGTACCGACCAGGGGGCGTCGGATGGCTACACCTTC. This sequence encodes CASTDQGASDGYTF.